A single TCR beta chain is shown here with its context. Specified time point: pre-treatment sample, taken before nivolumab and TIL therapy. The tumor samples were excised metastases, mostly pleural nodules or supraclavicular lymph nodes. Patients then received nivolumab; progressors got lymphodepletion, TIL and IL-2. This specimen belongs to a study of TIL therapy for anti-PD-1-resistant metastatic lung cancer. The CDR3 spans 17 residues. J lost 2 bases, V lost 2 bases, and 7 bases had no gene match. Germline CDR1 reads SGHRS; CDR2 reads YFSETQ. The immunoSEQ assay was v3. Generated by immunoSEQ multiplex PCR, the TCRdb table keeps only in-frame clones and is missing some. Of 25,000 to 30,000 clones in the sample, roughly 63% are singletons; the top ten hold around 15%.

The specimen comprised tumor tissue, sampled at baseline. This chain uses TRBV5-1 with TRBJ2-6; 7 bases are shared with TRBD1. The clonotype was recovered from a woman aged 30 to 85 with non-small cell lung cancer. The CDR3 sequence: CASSLTSTGTGANVLTF. The CDR3 DNA is TGCGCCAGCAGCTTAACCTCGACAGGGACTGGGGCCAACGTCCTGACTTTC.